What follows describes a single T cell receptor beta chain. Per the study methods: Reference gene primer amplification yielded estimated nucleated cell counts. The assay was immunoSEQ multiplex PCR, and TCRdb's table has in-frame clones only and misses some. V and J calls plus clone size are reproduced from that table; the DNA served to infer D and trimming. The repertoire includes over 150,000 clones, roughly 79% of them detected once, and about 6.9% sits in the top ten. The source of the sample is a study of blood T cell repertoires in COVID-19. Across the study: Specimens from acute and convalescent COVID-19 originated in the United States, Italy and Spain. Sources were T cells, B-cell-depleted T cells, or PBMCs; the material itself was cDNA or gDNA.

This CDR3 is built from 14 residues. The germline V gene encodes CDR1 SGHRS and CDR2 YFSETQ. V was clipped by 3 bases and J by 5 bases, with 14 bases between them. The sequencing sample was made of peripheral blood. This TCR came from a human donor with acute or convalescent COVID-19. The donor label of this sample is uncertain. The V call is TRBV5-1, the J call TRBJ2-5, with D possibly matching TRBD2 (5 bases). CDR3 loop: CASSSGLSLETQYF. For the CDR3, the DNA is TGCGCCAGCAGCTCCGGACTCTCTTTGGAGACCCAGTACTTC.